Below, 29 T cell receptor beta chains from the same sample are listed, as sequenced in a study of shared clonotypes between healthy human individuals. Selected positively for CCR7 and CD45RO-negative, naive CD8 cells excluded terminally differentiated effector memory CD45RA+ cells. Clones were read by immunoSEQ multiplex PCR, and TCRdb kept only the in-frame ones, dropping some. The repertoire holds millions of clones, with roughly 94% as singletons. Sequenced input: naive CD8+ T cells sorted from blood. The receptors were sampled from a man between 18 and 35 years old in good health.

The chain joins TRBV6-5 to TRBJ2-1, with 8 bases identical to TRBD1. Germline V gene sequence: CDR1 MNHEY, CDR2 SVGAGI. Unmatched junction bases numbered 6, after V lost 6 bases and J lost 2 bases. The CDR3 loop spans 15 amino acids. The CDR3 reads CASSRGQGPYNEQFF. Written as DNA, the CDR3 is TGTGCCAGCAGCCGAGGACAGGGCCCCTACAATGAGCAGTTCTTC.

CDR3 coding DNA: TGCGCCAGCACTGTTTCCGAGGAGGGTAATTCACCCCTCCACTTT. Its protein is CASTVSEEGNSPLHF. The chain combines TRBV4-1 with TRBJ1-6, with D uncertain. CDR1 and CDR2 from the germline V gene are MGHRA and YSYEKL. The CDR3 runs to 15 residues. V dropped 7 bases and J dropped 6 bases, with 16 bases sitting between them.

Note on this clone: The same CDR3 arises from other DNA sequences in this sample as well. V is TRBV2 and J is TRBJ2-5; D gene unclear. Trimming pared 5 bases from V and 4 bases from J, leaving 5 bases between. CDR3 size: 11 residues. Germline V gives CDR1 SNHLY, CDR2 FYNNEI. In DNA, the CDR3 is TGTGCCAGCAGTCCAGGAGAGACCCAGTACTTC. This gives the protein CASSPGETQYF. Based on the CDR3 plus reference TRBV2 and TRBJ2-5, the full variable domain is EPEVTQTPSHQVTQMGQEVILRCVPISNHLYFYWYRQILGQKVEFLVSFYNNEISEKSEIFDDQFSVERPDGSNFTLKIRSTKLEDSAMYFCASSPGETQYFGPGTRLLVL.

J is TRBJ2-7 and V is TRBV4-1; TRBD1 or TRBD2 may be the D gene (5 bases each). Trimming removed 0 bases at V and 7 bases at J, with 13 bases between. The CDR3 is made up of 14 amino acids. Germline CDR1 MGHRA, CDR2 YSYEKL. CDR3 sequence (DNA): TGCGCCAGCAGCCAAGACCGCCGGGGCTGGGAGCAGTACTTC. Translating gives CASSQDRRGWEQYF.

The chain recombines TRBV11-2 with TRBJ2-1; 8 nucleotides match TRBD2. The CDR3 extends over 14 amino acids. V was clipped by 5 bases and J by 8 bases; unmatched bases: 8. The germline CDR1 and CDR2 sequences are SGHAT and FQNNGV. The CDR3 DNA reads TGTGCCAGCAGCCTCTTGACTAGCGTGGATGAGCAGTTCTTC. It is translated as CASSLLTSVDEQFF.

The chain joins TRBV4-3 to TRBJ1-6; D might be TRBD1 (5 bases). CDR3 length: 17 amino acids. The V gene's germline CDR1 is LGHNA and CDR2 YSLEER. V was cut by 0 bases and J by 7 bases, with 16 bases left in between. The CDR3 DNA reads TGCGCCAGCAGCCAAGATGGTGCTGGACATGGGAATTCACCCCTCCACTTT. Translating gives CASSQDGAGHGNSPLHF.

In DNA, the CDR3 is TGTGCCAGCAGCGCCGACTTGAACACTGAAGCTTTCTTT. Its protein product is CASSADLNTEAFF. The chain carries TRBV5-4 and TRBJ1-1, with no clear D. V was clipped by 4 bases and J by 0 bases, with 7 bases between them. In germline, CDR1 is SGHNT, CDR2 YYREEE (reference sequence). The CDR3 spans 13 residues.

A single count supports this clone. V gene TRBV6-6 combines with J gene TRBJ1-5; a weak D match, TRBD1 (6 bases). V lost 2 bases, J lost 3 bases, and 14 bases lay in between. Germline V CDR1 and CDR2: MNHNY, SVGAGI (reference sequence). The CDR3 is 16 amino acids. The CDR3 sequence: CASSYLGQIDNQPQHF. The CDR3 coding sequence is TGTGCCAGCAGTTACCTCGGACAGATAGACAATCAGCCCCAGCATTTT.

CDR3 in DNA: TGTGCCAGCAGCCCAACACTAGCGGGGGTCTACGAGCAGTACTTC. This translates into CASSPTLAGVYEQYF. The V and J genes are TRBV7-6 and TRBJ2-7; TRBD2 aligns across 11 bases. Losses at the gene ends were 5 bases for V and 3 bases for J; bases not matched to a gene: 6. Germline V lookup: CDR1 SGHVS, CDR2 FNYEAQ. There are 15 residues in the CDR3.

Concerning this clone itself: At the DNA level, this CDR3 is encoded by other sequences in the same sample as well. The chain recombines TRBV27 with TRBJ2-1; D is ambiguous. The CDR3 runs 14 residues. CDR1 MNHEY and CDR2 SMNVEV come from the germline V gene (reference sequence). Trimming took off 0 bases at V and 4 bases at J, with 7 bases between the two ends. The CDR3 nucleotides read TGTGCCAGCAGTTTATCTGGTTTGTACAATGAGCAGTTCTTC. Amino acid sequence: CASSLSGLYNEQFF.

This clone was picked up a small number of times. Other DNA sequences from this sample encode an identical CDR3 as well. The DNA of the CDR3 is TGTGCCAGCAGCTTTGGGGGCCAAGAGACCCAGTACTTC. It encodes CASSFGGQETQYF. J is TRBJ2-5 and V is TRBV7-9; D is tentatively TRBD1 or TRBD2 (5 bases each). This CDR3 has 13 residues. V was clipped by 3 bases and J by 1 base, with 6 bases between them. Germline-derived CDR1 and CDR2 are SEHNR and FQNEAQ (reference sequence).

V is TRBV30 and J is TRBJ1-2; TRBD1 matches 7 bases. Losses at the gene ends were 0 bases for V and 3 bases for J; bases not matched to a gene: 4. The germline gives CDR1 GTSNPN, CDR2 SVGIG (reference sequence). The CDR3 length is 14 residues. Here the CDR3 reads CAWSVTGVDYGYTF. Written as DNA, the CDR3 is TGTGCCTGGAGTGTAACAGGGGTGGACTATGGCTACACCTTC.

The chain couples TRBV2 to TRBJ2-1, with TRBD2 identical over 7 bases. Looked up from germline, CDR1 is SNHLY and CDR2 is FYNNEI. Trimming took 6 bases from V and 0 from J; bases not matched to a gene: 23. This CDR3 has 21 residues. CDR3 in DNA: TGTGCCAGCAGCCTTACCGGACTGAGCGGGACCGGGCACCTCTCCTACAATGAGCAGTTCTTC. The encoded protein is CASSLTGLSGTGHLSYNEQFF.

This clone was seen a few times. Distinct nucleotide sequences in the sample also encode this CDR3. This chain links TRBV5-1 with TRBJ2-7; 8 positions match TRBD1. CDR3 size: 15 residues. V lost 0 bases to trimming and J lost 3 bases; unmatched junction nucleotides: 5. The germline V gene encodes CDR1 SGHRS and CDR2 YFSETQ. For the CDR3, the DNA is TGCGCCAGCAGCTTGGCCGGGACAGGAGGCTACGAGCAGTACTTC. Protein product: CASSLAGTGGYEQYF.

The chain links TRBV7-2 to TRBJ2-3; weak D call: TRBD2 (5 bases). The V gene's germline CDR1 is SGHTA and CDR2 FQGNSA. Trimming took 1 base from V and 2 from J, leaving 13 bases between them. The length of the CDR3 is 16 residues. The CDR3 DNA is TGTGCCAGCAGCTTAGGCGTCTCGGGATCCACAGATACGCAGTATTTT. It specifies CASSLGVSGSTDTQYF.

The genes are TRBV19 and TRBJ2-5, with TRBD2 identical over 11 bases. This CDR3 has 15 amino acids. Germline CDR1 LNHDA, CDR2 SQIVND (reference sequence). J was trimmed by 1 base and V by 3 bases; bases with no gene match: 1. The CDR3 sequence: CASSMTSGVQETQYF. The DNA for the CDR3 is TGTGCCAGTAGTATGACTAGCGGGGTCCAAGAGACCCAGTACTTC.

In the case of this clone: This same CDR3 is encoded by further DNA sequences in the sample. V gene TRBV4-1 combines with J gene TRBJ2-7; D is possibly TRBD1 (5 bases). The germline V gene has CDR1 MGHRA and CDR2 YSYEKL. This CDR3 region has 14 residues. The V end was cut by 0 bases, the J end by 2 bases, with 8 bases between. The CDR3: CASSQDTGTYEQYF. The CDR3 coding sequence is TGCGCCAGCAGCCAAGATACAGGTACCTACGAGCAGTACTTC.

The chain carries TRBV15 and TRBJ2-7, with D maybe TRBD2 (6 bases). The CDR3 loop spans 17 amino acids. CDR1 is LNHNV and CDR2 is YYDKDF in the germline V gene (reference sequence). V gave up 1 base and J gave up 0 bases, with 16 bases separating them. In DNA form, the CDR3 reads TGTGCCACCAGCAGAGGTACCTTAGCGGTTAGCTCCTACGAGCAGTACTTC. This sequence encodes CATSRGTLAVSSYEQYF.

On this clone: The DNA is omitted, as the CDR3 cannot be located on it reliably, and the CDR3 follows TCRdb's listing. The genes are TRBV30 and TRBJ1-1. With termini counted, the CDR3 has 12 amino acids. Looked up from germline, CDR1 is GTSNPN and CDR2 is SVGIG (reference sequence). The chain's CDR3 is CAWERFAGGSFF.

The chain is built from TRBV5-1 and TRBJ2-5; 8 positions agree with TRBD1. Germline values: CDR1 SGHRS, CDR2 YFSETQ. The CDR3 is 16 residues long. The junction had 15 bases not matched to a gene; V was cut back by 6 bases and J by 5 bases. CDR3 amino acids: CASTTFPETGEETQYF. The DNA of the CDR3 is TGCGCCAGCACGACCTTTCCCGAGACAGGGGAGGAGACCCAGTACTTC.

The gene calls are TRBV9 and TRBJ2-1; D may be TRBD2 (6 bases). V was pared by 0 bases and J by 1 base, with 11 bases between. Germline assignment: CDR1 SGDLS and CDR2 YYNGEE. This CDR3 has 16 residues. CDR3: CASSVDGRDSYNEQFF. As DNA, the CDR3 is TGTGCCAGCAGCGTAGATGGGCGGGATTCCTACAATGAGCAGTTCTTC.

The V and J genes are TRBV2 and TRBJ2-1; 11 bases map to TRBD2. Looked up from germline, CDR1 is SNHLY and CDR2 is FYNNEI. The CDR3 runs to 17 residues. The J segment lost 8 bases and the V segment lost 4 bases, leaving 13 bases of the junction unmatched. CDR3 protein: CASSAGIAGGLLDEQFF. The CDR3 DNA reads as TGTGCCAGCAGTGCAGGAATAGCGGGAGGGCTCCTCGATGAGCAGTTCTTC.

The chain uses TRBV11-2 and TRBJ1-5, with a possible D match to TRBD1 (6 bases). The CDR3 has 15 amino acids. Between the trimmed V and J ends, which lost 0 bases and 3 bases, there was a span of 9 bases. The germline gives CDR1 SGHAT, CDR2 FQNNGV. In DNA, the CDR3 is TGTGCCAGCAGCTTAGATCCAGGGGACAATCAGCCCCAGCATTTT. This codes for CASSLDPGDNQPQHF. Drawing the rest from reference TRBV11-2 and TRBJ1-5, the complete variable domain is EAGVAQSPRYKIIEKRQSVAFWCNPISGHATLYWYQQILGQGPKLLIQFQNNGVVDDSQLPKDRFSAERLKGVDSTLKIQPAKLEDSAVYLCASSLDPGDNQPQHFGDGTRLSIL.

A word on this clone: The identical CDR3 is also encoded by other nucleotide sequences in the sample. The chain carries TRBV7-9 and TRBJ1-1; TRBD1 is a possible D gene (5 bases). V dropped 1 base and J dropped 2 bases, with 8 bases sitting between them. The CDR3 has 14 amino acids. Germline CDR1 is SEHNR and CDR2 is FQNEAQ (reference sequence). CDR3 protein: CASSLGGPNTEAFF. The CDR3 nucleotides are TGTGCCAGCAGCTTAGGGGGCCCTAACACTGAAGCTTTCTTT.

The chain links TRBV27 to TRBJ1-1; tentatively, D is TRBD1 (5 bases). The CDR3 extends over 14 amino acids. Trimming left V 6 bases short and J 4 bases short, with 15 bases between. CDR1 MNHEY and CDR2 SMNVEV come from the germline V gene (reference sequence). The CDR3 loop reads CASRYLGVGTEAFF. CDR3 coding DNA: TGTGCCAGCAGGTACCTAGGGGTGGGCACTGAAGCTTTCTTT.

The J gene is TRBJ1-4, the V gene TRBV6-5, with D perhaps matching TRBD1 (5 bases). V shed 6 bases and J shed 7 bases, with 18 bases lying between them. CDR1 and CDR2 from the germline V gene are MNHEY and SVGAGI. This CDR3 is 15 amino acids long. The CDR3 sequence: CASRPLGVSSEKLFF. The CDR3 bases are TGTGCCAGCAGGCCGCTGGGGGTTTCCAGTGAAAAACTGTTTTTT.

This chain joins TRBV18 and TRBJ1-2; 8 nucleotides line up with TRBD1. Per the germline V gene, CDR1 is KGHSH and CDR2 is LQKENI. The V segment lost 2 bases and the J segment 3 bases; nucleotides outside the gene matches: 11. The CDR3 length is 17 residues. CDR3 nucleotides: TGTGCCAGCTCACCAGTGACAGGGGCCTCCCCGTACTATGGCTACACCTTC. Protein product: CASSPVTGASPYYGYTF.

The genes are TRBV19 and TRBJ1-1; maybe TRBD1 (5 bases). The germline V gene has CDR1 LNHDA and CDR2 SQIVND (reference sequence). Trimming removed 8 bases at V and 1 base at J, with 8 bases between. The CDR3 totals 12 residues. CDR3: CASYQGNTEAFF. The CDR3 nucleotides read TGTGCCAGTTACCAGGGGAACACTGAAGCTTTCTTT.

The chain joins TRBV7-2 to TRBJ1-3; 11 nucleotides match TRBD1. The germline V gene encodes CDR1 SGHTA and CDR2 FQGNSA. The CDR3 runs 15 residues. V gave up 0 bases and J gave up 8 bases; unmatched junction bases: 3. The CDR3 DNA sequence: TGTGCCAGCAGCTTAGCCGGGACAGGGGGATACACCATATATTTT. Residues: CASSLAGTGGYTIYF.